This TCR beta chain derives from a study of cytomegalovirus exposure and HLA in healthy donors. Notes on the study in general: A highly shared variant cluster was judged a likely technical artifact. Trimming of TCR beta V- and J-genes showed a link, identified in a later analysis, to a missense DCLRE1C variant. About 87% or about 30% of the time was how often most TCR beta V segments were productive, according to an earlier analysis.

Trimming cost V 3 bases and J 4 bases, with 12 bases left between them. The CDR3 loop spans 14 amino acids. The V gene's germline CDR1 is SGHAT and CDR2 FQNNGV. On this clone itself: Its antigen is undetermined.

PCR amplification relied on 60 Vbeta primers (plus 13 Jbeta primers). Assay: immunoSEQ multiplex PCR; the TCRdb copy retains only in-frame clones and omits some. The sample yields under 130,000 clones, 70% seen once. The sample consisted of PBMCs. J is TRBJ1-1 and V is TRBV11-2; weak D call: TRBD1 (5 bases). The source of this sequence is a man between 35 and 55 years old in good health and CMV-seropositive. The CDR3 loop reads CASSFGGGVTEAFF. CDR3 bases: TGTGCCAGCAGCTTTGGGGGGGGTGTCACTGAAGCTTTCTTT.